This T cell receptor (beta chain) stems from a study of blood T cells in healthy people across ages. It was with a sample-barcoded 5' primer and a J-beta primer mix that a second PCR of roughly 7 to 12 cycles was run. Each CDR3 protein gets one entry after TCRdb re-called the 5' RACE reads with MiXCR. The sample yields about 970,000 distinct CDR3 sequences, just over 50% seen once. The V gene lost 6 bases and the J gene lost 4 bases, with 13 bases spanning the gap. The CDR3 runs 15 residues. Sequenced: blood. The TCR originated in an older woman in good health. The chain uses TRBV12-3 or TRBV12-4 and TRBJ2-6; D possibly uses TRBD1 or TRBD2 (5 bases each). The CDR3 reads CASSPAGTGANVLTF. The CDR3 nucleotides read TGTGCCAGCAGCCCCGCAGGGACCGGGGCCAACGTCCTGACTTTC.